These T cell receptor beta chains were read from a single sample in a study of shared clonotypes between healthy human individuals. Sequencing used immunoSEQ multiplex PCR; TCRdb keeps in-frame clones, though not all of them. The sample has over 400,000 clones, roughly 80% seen once. The sample was PBMCs. Source of these receptors: a woman aged 40-49 years in good health. Some clones in this sample may be carry-over from other donors' samples. The CDR3 runs from the conserved cysteine through the conserved F or W. The D gene is left open where the match is weak. Clone size is given for some rows only: seen once, a few or many times, or a class if the clone is expanded.

V gene	J gene	D gene	clone size	CDR3 length	CDR3 protein	CDR3 DNA
TRBV28	TRBJ1-5	NA	NA	14	CASRPQRRNQPQHF	TGTGCCAGCAGACCACAGCGGCGCAATCAGCCCCAGCATTTT
TRBV2	TRBJ2-4	NA	NA	16	CASKDGFHLAKNIQYF	TGTGCCAGCAAGGACGGGTTCCATCTAGCCAAAAACATTCAGTACTTC
TRBV7-2	TRBJ1-5	NA	once	15	CASSLGQGDNQPQHF	TGTGCCAGCAGCTTAGGGCAGGGTGACAATCAGCCCCAGCATTTT
TRBV27	TRBJ1-5	NA	once	12	CASRGQNQPQHF	TGTGCCAGCAGGGGGCAGAATCAGCCCCAGCATTTT
TRBV11-1	TRBJ2-3	NA	NA	16	CASSHRIDRYTDTQYF	TGTGCCAGCAGTCACCGAATCGACAGATACACAGATACGCAGTATTTT
TRBV7-8	TRBJ1-1	NA	once	13	CASSYTVNTEAFF	TGTGCCAGCAGCTACACAGTGAACACTGAAGCTTTCTTT
TRBV28	TRBJ2-7	TRBD1	NA	15	CASSPRDRDSYEQYF	TGTGCCAGCAGTCCCCGGGACAGGGACTCCTACGAGCAGTACTTC
TRBV27	TRBJ1-1	NA	NA	18	CASTRGAGQIKGNTEAFF	TGTGCCAGCACCCGGGGGGCGGGGCAGATAAAAGGGAACACTGAAGCTTTCTTT
TRBV29-1	TRBJ2-3	TRBD2	NA	14	CSVAGTSGTDTQYF	TGCAGCGTAGCCGGGACTAGCGGGACAGATACGCAGTATTTT
TRBV6-4	TRBJ2-2	TRBD2	NA	13	CASSPSGSGELFF	TGTGCCAGCAGTCCTAGCGGGAGCGGGGAGCTGTTTTTT
TRBV6-1	TRBJ2-7	TRBD1	few	15	CASSLATGGSYEQYF	TGTGCCAGCAGTCTAGCGACAGGGGGGTCCTACGAGCAGTACTTC
TRBV7-8	TRBJ2-1	TRBD2	NA	17	CASSPHRLAGGGNEQFF	TGTGCCAGCAGCCCGCACCGACTAGCGGGAGGGGGGAATGAGCAGTTCTTC
TRBV10-2	TRBJ2-5	NA	NA	13	CASRKNQAETQYF	TGCGCCAGCAGAAAAAATCAAGCAGAGACCCAGTACTTC
TRBV19	TRBJ1-2	NA	NA	13	CASSLDRNYGYTF	TGTGCCAGTAGTCTTGACAGGAACTATGGCTACACCTTC
TRBV5-1	TRBJ2-3	TRBD2	few	15	CASSLVAGAGDTQYF	TGCGCCAGCAGCTTGGTTGCGGGAGCAGGAGATACGCAGTATTTT
TRBV28	TRBJ2-1	NA	NA	15	CASSSGGQGKGEQFF	TGTGCCAGCAGTTCAGGGGGGCAGGGGAAGGGTGAGCAGTTCTTC
TRBV18	TRBJ2-2	TRBD2	once	18	CASSHRGLAGENTGELFF	TGTGCCAGCTCCCACCGTGGACTAGCGGGAGAGAACACCGGGGAGCTGTTTTTT
TRBV5-1	TRBJ2-3	NA	many	16	CASSLAGVPSTDTQYF	TGCGCCAGCAGCTTGGCGGGGGTGCCGAGCACAGATACGCAGTATTTT
TRBV28	TRBJ1-1	NA	few	17	CASSFGASGPEDTEAFF	TGTGCCAGCAGTTTCGGGGCGTCGGGGCCGGAGGACACTGAAGCTTTCTTT
TRBV18	TRBJ2-7	NA	NA	13	CASSTSGGNEQYF	TGTGCCAGCTCAACAAGCGGCGGTAACGAGCAGTACTTC
TRBV2	TRBJ2-7	NA	NA	15	CASRINRASSYEQYF	TGTGCCAGCAGGATAAACAGGGCTAGCTCCTACGAGCAGTACTTC
TRBV7-2	TRBJ2-5	NA	few	13	CASSLRGSETQYF	TGTGCCAGCAGCTTACGGGGTTCAGAGACCCAGTACTTC
TRBV7-2	TRBJ1-2	TRBD1	NA	15	CASSFGQGEYYGYTF	TGTGCCAGCAGCTTTGGACAGGGTGAATACTATGGCTACACCTTC
TRBV9	TRBJ2-7	NA	NA	15	CASSPVRGPIYEQYF	TGTGCCAGCAGCCCCGTGCGGGGTCCGATCTACGAGCAGTACTTC
TRBV4-1	TRBJ2-7	TRBD2	NA	14	CASSQRTGRNEQYF	TGCGCCAGCAGCCAAAGAACCGGGAGGAACGAGCAGTACTTC
TRBV5-4	TRBJ2-2	TRBD2	NA	16	CASSLEPSGGNRGAVF	TGTGCCAGCAGCTTGGAGCCTAGCGGTGGGAACCGGGGAGCTGTTTTT
TRBV15	TRBJ2-7	TRBD1	NA	14	CATSPGTGDYEQYF	TGTGCCACCAGCCCCGGGACAGGGGACTACGAGCAGTACTTC
TRBV5-4	TRBJ2-7	NA	many	14	CASSLGQGMDEQYF	TGTGCCAGCAGCTTGGGGCAGGGGATGGACGAGCAGTACTTC
TRBV7-9	TRBJ2-1	TRBD2	few	15	CASSSKDTRGVEQFF	TGTGCCAGCAGCTCGAAAGACACACGGGGGGTTGAGCAGTTCTTC
TRBV18	TRBJ1-2	NA	few	14	CASSPPSINYGYTF	TGTGCCAGCTCACCACCCAGCATTAACTATGGCTACACCTTC
TRBV6-1	TRBJ2-1	NA	NA	14	CASSERRTLGEQFF	TGTGCCAGCAGTGAACGCAGGACATTAGGTGAGCAGTTCTTC
TRBV5-6	TRBJ2-2	NA	NA	15	CASRIATVPRGELFF	TGTGCCAGCAGAATTGCGACGGTCCCTAGGGGGGAGCTGTTTTTT
TRBV11-2	TRBJ2-1	NA	NA	14	CASSLGATNYEQFF	TGTGCCAGCAGCTTAGGTGCTACTAACTATGAGCAGTTCTTC
TRBV5-4	TRBJ2-3	NA	medium-sized	16	CASSRGSGGSTDTQYF	TGTGCCAGCAGCCGTGGCTCCGGGGGTAGCACAGATACGCAGTATTTT
TRBV5-6	TRBJ2-7	NA	NA	14	CASSLSGRVHEQYF	TGTGCCAGCAGCTTGTCCGGCAGGGTGCACGAGCAGTACTTC